A single sample gave rise to the 30 T cell receptor beta chains below, sequenced in a study of cytomegalovirus exposure and HLA in healthy donors. Vbeta (60) and Jbeta (13) primers were used in the PCR. The repertoire was sequenced with immunoSEQ multiplex PCR; TCRdb's copy has only in-frame clones and lacks some. Among around 71,000 clones, around 60% were seen once, and the ten largest hold approximately 5.4%. The sequenced sample consisted of PBMCs. Receptor source: a man in his thirties or forties in good health and CMV-seropositive.

The chain couples TRBV5-1 to TRBJ2-5, with 8 bases aligning to TRBD1. The junction had 14 bases not matched to a gene; V was cut back by 3 bases and J by 1 base. The CDR3 extends over 18 amino acids. Germline loops: CDR1 SGHRS, CDR2 YFSETQ. CDR3 amino acids: CASSWRQGPAGSQETQYF. The CDR3 DNA reads as TGCGCCAGCAGCTGGCGACAGGGGCCAGCGGGTTCCCAAGAGACCCAGTACTTC.

Details on this clone: Other DNA sequences in the same sample also yield this CDR3. This chain uses TRBV27 with TRBJ1-2, with TRBD1 matching 12 bases. This CDR3 comprises 14 residues. With 6 bases clipped from V and 7 bases from J, the junction kept 6 bases outside the gene matches. The germline gives CDR1 MNHEY, CDR2 SMNVEV (reference sequence). DNA for the CDR3: TGTGCCAGCAGGGGGGGACAGGGGGCCTCTGGCTACACCTTC. This gives the protein CASRGGQGASGYTF.

This rearrangement joins TRBV5-1 to TRBJ1-2; D not certain. Trimming took 0 bases from V and 2 from J, leaving 11 bases between them. CDR3 length equals 15 residues. CDR1 SGHRS and CDR2 YFSETQ come from the germline V gene. The CDR3 region is CASSLGLAGNYGYTF. The CDR3 region has the DNA TGCGCCAGCAGCTTGGGTTTGGCGGGGAACTATGGCTACACCTTC.

The chain carries TRBV4-2 and TRBJ2-2; 11 nucleotides match TRBD2. The CDR3 covers 16 residues. Germline CDR1 LGHNA, CDR2 YNFKEQ. Trimming at V came to 4 bases and at J to 5 bases, leaving 6 bases not matched to a gene. The CDR3 loop reads CASSRELAGETGELFF. The CDR3 DNA is TGTGCCAGCAGCCGGGAACTAGCGGGAGAAACCGGGGAGCTGTTTTTT.

Only a few counts were recorded for this clone. The CDR3 region has the DNA TGTGCCAGCAGTCCGACAGGGGGGGGTGGTAGTGTAAATTTAGCCAAAAACATTCAGTACTTC. As protein: CASSPTGGGGSVNLAKNIQYF. The chain employs TRBV27 and TRBJ2-4; the match to TRBD1 covers 9 bases. The CDR3 totals 21 residues. Germline trimming cut 5 bases from V and 0 bases from J; bases unmatched to any gene: 20. CDR1 MNHEY and CDR2 SMNVEV come from the germline V gene (reference sequence).

V is TRBV4-3 and J is TRBJ2-1, with 8 nucleotides matching TRBD2. The trim removed 0 bases at V and 10 bases at J, leaving 11 bases unmatched. The CDR3 covers 16 residues. Germline CDR1 and CDR2: LGHNA and YSLEER. This chain's CDR3 is CASSQDPFIAGGEQFF. In DNA, the CDR3 is TGCGCCAGCAGCCAAGATCCCTTCATTGCGGGAGGAGAGCAGTTCTTC.

The V gene is TRBV5-1, the J gene TRBJ2-7, with D possibly being TRBD1 (5 bases). CDR1 is SGHRS, CDR2 YFSETQ, per germline. Trimming left V 4 bases short and J 1 base short, with 12 bases between. The CDR3 length is 14 residues. DNA for the CDR3: TGCGCCAGCAGCCAGGACATGGATTCCTACGAGCAGTACTTC. This translates into CASSQDMDSYEQYF.

The gene calls are TRBV6-5 and TRBJ2-1; D might be TRBD1 (6 bases). From germline, CDR1 is MNHEY and CDR2 SVGAGI. This CDR3 is 14 amino acids long. The ends were cut back, 5 bases at V and 9 bases at J, with 17 bases in the middle. DNA of the CDR3: TGTGCCAGCAGTCCCTCTAGGGGGTGGGGTGAGCAGTTCTTC. As protein: CASSPSRGWGEQFF.

This clone has just a few counts. This chain joins TRBV7-8 and TRBJ2-7; D might be TRBD2 (5 bases). V gave up 5 bases and J gave up 1 base, with 15 bases separating them. The CDR3 runs to 15 residues. Germline CDR1 reads SGHVS; CDR2 reads FQNEAQ. This CDR3 reads CASSPLEGSSYEQYF. Here the CDR3 DNA reads TGTGCCAGCAGCCCCCTTGAGGGATCATCCTACGAGCAGTACTTC.

The chain carries TRBV28 and TRBJ2-7; 10 bases agree with TRBD1. J gave up 2 bases and V 5 bases, and 6 bases lay outside the gene matches. CDR1 is MDHEN and CDR2 is SYDVKM in the germline V gene. The CDR3 has 15 amino acids. For the CDR3, the DNA is TGTGCCAGCAGTAGGGGACAGGGGACGACCTACGAGCAGTACTTC. Residues: CASSRGQGTTYEQYF.

This clone turned up a few times. The chain employs TRBV4-3 and TRBJ2-7; 8 bases match TRBD2. The CDR3 contains 16 residues. Unmatched junction bases numbered 8, after V lost 1 base and J lost 3 bases. Germline V lookup: CDR1 LGHNA, CDR2 YSLEER. The chain's CDR3 is CASSQALDSGNYEQYF. DNA for the CDR3: TGCGCCAGCAGCCAAGCCTTGGATAGCGGGAACTACGAGCAGTACTTC.

This chain links TRBV28 with TRBJ1-2; TRBD1 might be the D (5 bases). The CDR3 is 14 amino acids. Germline lookup yields CDR1 MDHEN and CDR2 SYDVKM. With 6 bases removed from V and 4 bases from J, the gap between germline ends came to 15 bases. CDR3 amino acids: CASSYSQGFYGYTF. The CDR3 nucleotides are TGTGCCAGCAGCTATTCGCAGGGATTCTATGGCTACACCTTC.

This sequence joins TRBV30 and TRBJ2-7; TRBD2 aligns across 9 bases. Germline V lookup: CDR1 GTSNPN, CDR2 SVGIG (reference sequence). The CDR3 consists of 15 residues. Germline trimming cut 0 bases from V and 5 bases from J; bases unmatched to any gene: 8. The CDR3 DNA is TGTGCCTGGAGTGTAGGCGGGGGGGCTTATGACGAGCAGTACTTC. It specifies CAWSVGGGAYDEQYF.

The chain uses TRBV5-1 and TRBJ1-5; D unclear. V was clipped by 4 bases and J by 7 bases, with 15 bases between them. Germline V gene data show CDR1 as SGHRS and CDR2 as YFSETQ. The CDR3 extends over 14 amino acids. CDR3 in DNA: TGCGCCAGCAGCCTAGACACCCCGGGGCAGCCCCAGCATTTT. It is translated as CASSLDTPGQPQHF.

This sequence joins TRBV30 and TRBJ1-2, with TRBD1 identical over 9 bases. This CDR3 spans 14 amino acids. V dropped 4 bases and J dropped 3; count of bases not matched to a gene: 6. Germline V gene data show CDR1 as GTSNPN and CDR2 as SVGIG (reference sequence). The CDR3 DNA sequence: TGTGCCTGGAAGGGACAGGGCCTCGACTATGGCTACACCTTC. Protein sequence: CAWKGQGLDYGYTF.

This chain uses TRBV25-1 with TRBJ2-5, with 9 nucleotides matching TRBD2. Germline CDR1 is MGHDK and CDR2 is SYGVNS. The CDR3 spans 16 residues. Trimming removed 4 bases from V and 5 bases from J; junction bases left unmatched: 11. Written as DNA, the CDR3 is TGTGCCAGCAGTGGCCAACAGCGGGAGGTTACGGAGACCCAGTACTTC. It yields the protein CASSGQQREVTETQYF.

The chain couples TRBV5-4 to TRBJ1-2; 7 bases align to TRBD1. Trimming removed 3 bases from V and 0 bases from J; junction bases left unmatched: 5. The CDR3 is made up of 15 amino acids. Germline lookup yields CDR1 SGHNT and CDR2 YYREEE (reference sequence). DNA for the CDR3: TGTGCCAGCAGCTCTACAGGGGCCCCTAACTATGGCTACACCTTC. It yields the protein CASSSTGAPNYGYTF.

The V call is TRBV27, the J call TRBJ2-7, with D hard to call. Germline V CDR1 and CDR2: MNHEY, SMNVEV (reference sequence). V lost 3 bases to trimming and J lost 2 bases, with 17 bases between them. CDR3 size: 16 residues. CDR3 amino acids: CASSLSHGKPPYEQYF. The CDR3 DNA is TGTGCCAGCAGTTTGAGCCATGGTAAGCCCCCCTACGAGCAGTACTTC.

The chain has TRBV7-2 and TRBJ2-1, with 9 bases identical to TRBD1. J gave up 6 bases and V 3 bases, and 3 bases lay outside the gene matches. Germline CDR1 is SGHTA and CDR2 is FQGNSA. The CDR3 consists of 14 residues. The CDR3 nucleotides are TGTGCCAGCAGCTTTAAGACAGGGGGCAATGAGCAGTTCTTC. Its protein is CASSFKTGGNEQFF.

The rearrangement links TRBV7-7 to TRBJ2-3, with 9 bases lining up with TRBD1. CDR1 and CDR2 from the germline V gene are SSHAT and FNYEAQ (reference sequence). Germline trimming cut 5 bases from V and 4 bases from J; bases unmatched to any gene: 4. The CDR3 loop spans 14 amino acids. The CDR3: CASSLDRGSDTQYF. The DNA of the CDR3 is TGTGCCAGCAGCCTCGACAGGGGGTCAGATACGCAGTATTTT.

The chain couples TRBV28 to TRBJ1-6, with a tentative D call TRBD1 (6 bases). V was shortened by 7 bases and J by 9 bases, with 19 bases between the two germline ends. The germline V gene has CDR1 MDHEN and CDR2 SYDVKM. CDR3 length equals 15 residues. This CDR3 is CASTLPRTAGSPLHF. The CDR3 nucleotides are TGTGCCAGCACCTTACCCCGGACAGCCGGTTCACCCCTCCACTTT.

This chain uses TRBV28 with TRBJ2-3; no definite D call. The CDR3 covers 15 residues. Germline assignment: CDR1 MDHEN and CDR2 SYDVKM. The V and J ends lost 6 bases and 1 base respectively, with 14 bases between them. CDR3 sequence (DNA): TGTGCCAGCAGACCTCCAGGATCCCGCACAGATACGCAGTATTTT. The encoded protein is CASRPPGSRTDTQYF.

J is TRBJ1-1 and V is TRBV10-2, with D possibly matching TRBD1 (6 bases). The CDR3 loop spans 14 amino acids. Between the trimmed V and J ends, which lost 6 bases and 6 bases, there was a span of 17 bases. Germline V CDR1 and CDR2: WSHSY, SAAADI. CDR3 nucleotide sequence: TGCGCCAGCAGGGTGGACAGCAATAGGGCTGAAGCTTTCTTT. Protein product: CASRVDSNRAEAFF.

This clone was recorded only once. The V call is TRBV4-1, the J call TRBJ1-1; possible D gene TRBD1, 5 bases. Germline CDR1 is MGHRA and CDR2 is YSYEKL. V lost 4 bases and J lost 1, with 16 bases in between. The CDR3 is 16 residues long. The CDR3 region has the DNA TGCGCCAGCAGCCTCAGAGGTGGGCAGGGGAACACTGAAGCTTTCTTT. Translation: CASSLRGGQGNTEAFF.

The gene calls are TRBV19 and TRBJ2-3; TRBD1 agrees at 9 bases. The germline gives CDR1 LNHDA, CDR2 SQIVND (reference sequence). This CDR3 contains 16 residues. Losses at the gene ends were 5 bases for V and 3 bases for J; bases not matched to a gene: 9. Here the CDR3 reads CASSSRDRVSTDTQYF. DNA for the CDR3: TGTGCCAGTAGTTCCCGGGACAGGGTCTCGACAGATACGCAGTATTTT.

The rearrangement uses TRBV15 and TRBJ2-5, with 7 nucleotides matching TRBD2. J was trimmed by 7 bases and V by 0 bases; bases with no gene match: 5. This CDR3 is 14 amino acids long. In germline, CDR1 is LNHNV, CDR2 YYDKDF (reference sequence). CDR3 in DNA: TGTGCCACCAGCAGAGATCGGGGAGGGCGGACCCAGTACTTC. Its protein is CATSRDRGGRTQYF.

V usage is TRBV27 and J usage is TRBJ1-6, with no clear D. The CDR3 is 14 amino acids. V was clipped by 0 bases and J by 13 bases, with 13 bases between them. Germline-derived CDR1 and CDR2 are MNHEY and SMNVEV (reference sequence). This chain's CDR3 is CASSLSRGSGPLHF. The CDR3 DNA sequence: TGTGCCAGCAGTTTATCGAGAGGGTCTGGGCCCCTCCACTTT.

The chain has TRBV19 and TRBJ1-2; D may be TRBD1 (6 bases). This CDR3 has 16 amino acids. Germline V gene lookup returns CDR1 LNHDA and CDR2 SQIVND (reference sequence). Trimming removed 3 bases at V and 6 bases at J, with 20 bases between. The CDR3 DNA follows: TGTGCCAGTAGTATCTTTGATAGACAGGAAATTGATGGCTACACCTTC. Translated: CASSIFDRQEIDGYTF.

The chain recombines TRBV5-6 with TRBJ1-2; D unresolved. Trimming took 3 bases from V and 2 from J, leaving 5 bases between them. Germline values: CDR1 SGHDT, CDR2 YYEEEE. The CDR3 extends over 12 amino acids. The CDR3 nucleotides read TGTGCCAGCAGCTCGGGGAACTATGGCTACACCTTC. Translation: CASSSGNYGYTF. The full variable domain, completed using reference TRBV5-6 and TRBJ1-2, is DAGVTQSPTHLIKTRGQQVTLRCSPKSGHDTVSWYQQALGQGPQFIFQYYEEEERQRGNFPDRFSGHQFPNYSSELNVNALLLGDSALYLCASSSGNYGYTFGSGTRLTVV.

V and J are TRBV9 and TRBJ2-3; 8 bases agree with TRBD2. CDR3 length: 17 residues. In germline, CDR1 is SGDLS, CDR2 YYNGEE. J was trimmed by 2 bases and V by 4 bases; bases with no gene match: 12. The CDR3 nucleotides are TGTGCCAGCAGCACACCTGTAACGGGGGGGCCCACAGATACGCAGTATTTT. Its translation: CASSTPVTGGPTDTQYF.